The present entry profiles one T cell receptor (beta chain) with its context. This clone's antigen is unknown. The sample holds no much larger clone one base away, and base qualities are not on file. Library creation used the immunoSEQ multiplex PCR assay. The table comes from immuneACCESS by way of TCRdb, which keeps in-frame sequences with V and J called. Part of the clones is missing from these tables; in studies checked, under half for an unresolved V gene and the rest for unknown reasons. Counted in this sample were some 90,000 clones; 91% of them appeared once. Of the sample, about 1.6% falls within the top ten clones. This sample was included in a study of T cell changes during pregnancy in multiple sclerosis (dated by TCRdb to the late 2010s). Concerning the study at large: In women with multiple sclerosis, the researchers looked at how the T cell repertoire shifted as pregnancy progressed.

Its CDR3 holds 20 amino acids, cysteine through phenylalanine. Of the read, only the CDR3 DNA is kept; its 60 bases are in frame from base 1. The junction shows trimming of 1 base on V and 0 bases on J, and the gene matches do not reach 10 bases of it. CDR1 and CDR2, looked up from the germline V gene, are MNHNS and SASEGT. The sequence was collected from a female donor in good health, enrolled as a control in a pregnancy study. The sequencing used peripheral blood, collected after pregnancy. The chain was built from TRBV6-1 and TRBJ1-3, with TRBD1 matching 12 junction bases. The CDR3 region: CASSEVWGQGAPYSGNTIYF. Here is the DNA: TGTGCCAGCAGTGAAGTGTGGGGACAGGGGGCACCCTACTCTGGAAACACCATATATTTT.